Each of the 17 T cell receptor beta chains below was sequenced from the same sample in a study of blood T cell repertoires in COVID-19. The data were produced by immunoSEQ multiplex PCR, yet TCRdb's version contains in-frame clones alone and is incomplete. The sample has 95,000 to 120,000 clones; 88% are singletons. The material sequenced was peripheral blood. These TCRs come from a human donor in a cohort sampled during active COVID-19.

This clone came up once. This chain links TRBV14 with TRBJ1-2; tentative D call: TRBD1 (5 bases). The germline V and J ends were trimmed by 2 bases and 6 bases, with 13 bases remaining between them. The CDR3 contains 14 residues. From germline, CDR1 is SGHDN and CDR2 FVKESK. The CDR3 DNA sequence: TGTGCCAGCAGCCAATTTTTAGGACAAGATGGCTACACCTTC. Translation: CASSQFLGQDGYTF.

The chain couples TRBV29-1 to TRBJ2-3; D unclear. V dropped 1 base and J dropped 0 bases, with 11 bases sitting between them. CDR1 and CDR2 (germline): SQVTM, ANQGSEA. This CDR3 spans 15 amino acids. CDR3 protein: CSVEVAEISTDTQYF. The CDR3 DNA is TGCAGCGTTGAAGTGGCGGAGATAAGCACAGATACGCAGTATTTT.

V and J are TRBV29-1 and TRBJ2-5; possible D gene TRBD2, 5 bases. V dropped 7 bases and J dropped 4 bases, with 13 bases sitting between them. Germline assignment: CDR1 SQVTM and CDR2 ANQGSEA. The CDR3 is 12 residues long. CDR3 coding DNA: TGCAGCGCTGGACTGGCAGGAGAGACCCAGTACTTC. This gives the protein CSAGLAGETQYF. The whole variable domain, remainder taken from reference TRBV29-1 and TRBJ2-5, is SAVISQKPSRDICQRGTSLTIQCQVDSQVTMMFWYRQQPGQSLTLIATANQGSEATYESGFVIDKFPISRPNLTFSTLTVSNMSPEDSSIYLCSAGLAGETQYFGPGTRLLVL.

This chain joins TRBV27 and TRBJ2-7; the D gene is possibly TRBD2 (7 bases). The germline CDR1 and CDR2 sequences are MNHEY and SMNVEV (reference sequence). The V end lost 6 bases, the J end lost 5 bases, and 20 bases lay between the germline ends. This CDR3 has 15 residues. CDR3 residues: CASRGGGVASHEQYF. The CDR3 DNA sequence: TGTGCCAGCAGGGGAGGGGGGGTAGCTTCCCACGAGCAGTACTTC.

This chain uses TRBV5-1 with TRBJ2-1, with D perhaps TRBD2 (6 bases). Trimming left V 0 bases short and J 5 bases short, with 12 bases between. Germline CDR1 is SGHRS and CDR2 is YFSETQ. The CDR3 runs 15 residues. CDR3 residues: CASSLAGRGDNEQFF. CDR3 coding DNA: TGCGCCAGCAGCTTGGCGGGGCGGGGCGACAATGAGCAGTTCTTC.

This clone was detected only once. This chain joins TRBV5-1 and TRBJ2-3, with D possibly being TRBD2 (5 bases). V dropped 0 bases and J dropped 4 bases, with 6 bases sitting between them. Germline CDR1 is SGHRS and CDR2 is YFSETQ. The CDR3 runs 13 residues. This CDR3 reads CASSLGGADTQYF. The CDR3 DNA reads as TGCGCCAGCAGCTTGGGGGGAGCAGATACGCAGTATTTT.

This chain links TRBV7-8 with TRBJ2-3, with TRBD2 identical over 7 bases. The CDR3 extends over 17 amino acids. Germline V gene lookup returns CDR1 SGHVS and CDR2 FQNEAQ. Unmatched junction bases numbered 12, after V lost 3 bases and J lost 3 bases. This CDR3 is CASSFLVWEGETDTQYF. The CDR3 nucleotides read TGTGCCAGCAGCTTTCTAGTATGGGAGGGCGAGACAGATACGCAGTATTTT.

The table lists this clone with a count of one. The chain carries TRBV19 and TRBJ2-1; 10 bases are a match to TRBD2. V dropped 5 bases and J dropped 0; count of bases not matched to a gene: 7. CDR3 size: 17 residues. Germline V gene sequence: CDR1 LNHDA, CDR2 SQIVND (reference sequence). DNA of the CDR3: TGTGCCAGTAGTCTCCGGACTAGCGGTAGCTCCTACAATGAGCAGTTCTTC. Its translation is CASSLRTSGSSYNEQFF.

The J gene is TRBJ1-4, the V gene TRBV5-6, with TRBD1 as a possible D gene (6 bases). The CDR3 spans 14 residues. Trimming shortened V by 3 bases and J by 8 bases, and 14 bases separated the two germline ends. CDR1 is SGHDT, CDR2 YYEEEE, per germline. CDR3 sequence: CASSSSTGTEKLFF. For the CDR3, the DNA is TGTGCCAGCAGCTCATCCACCGGGACAGAAAAACTGTTTTTT.

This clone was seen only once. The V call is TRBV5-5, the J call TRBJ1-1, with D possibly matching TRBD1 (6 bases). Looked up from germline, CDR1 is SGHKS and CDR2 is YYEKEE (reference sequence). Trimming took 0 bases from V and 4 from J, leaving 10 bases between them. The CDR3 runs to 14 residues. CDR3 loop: CASSLGGGGTEAFF. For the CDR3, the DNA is TGTGCCAGCAGCTTGGGAGGGGGGGGCACTGAAGCTTTCTTT.

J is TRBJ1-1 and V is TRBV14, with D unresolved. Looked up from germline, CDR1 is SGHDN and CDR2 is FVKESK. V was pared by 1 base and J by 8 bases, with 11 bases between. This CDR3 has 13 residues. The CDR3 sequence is CASSQVITREAFF. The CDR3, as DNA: TGTGCCAGCAGCCAAGTTATCACTCGAGAAGCTTTCTTT.

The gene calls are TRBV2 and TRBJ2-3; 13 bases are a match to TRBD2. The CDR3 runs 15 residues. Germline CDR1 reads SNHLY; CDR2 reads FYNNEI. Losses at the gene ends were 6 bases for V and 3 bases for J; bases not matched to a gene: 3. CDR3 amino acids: CASSAGLAGTDTQYF. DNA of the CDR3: TGTGCCAGCAGCGCGGGACTAGCGGGAACAGATACGCAGTATTTT.

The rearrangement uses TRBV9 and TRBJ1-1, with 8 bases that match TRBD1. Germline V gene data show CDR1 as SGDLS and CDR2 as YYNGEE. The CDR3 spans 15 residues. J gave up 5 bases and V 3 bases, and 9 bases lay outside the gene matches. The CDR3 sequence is CASSASQTGETEAFF. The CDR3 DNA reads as TGTGCCAGCAGCGCGTCGCAGACAGGGGAAACTGAAGCTTTCTTT.

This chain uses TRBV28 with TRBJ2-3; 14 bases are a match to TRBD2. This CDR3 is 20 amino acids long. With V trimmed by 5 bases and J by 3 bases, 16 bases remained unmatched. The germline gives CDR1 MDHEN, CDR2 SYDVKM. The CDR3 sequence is CASSTRLAGGLSHTTDTQYF. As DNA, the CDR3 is TGTGCCAGCAGTACAAGACTAGCGGGGGGGCTGTCTCACACGACAGATACGCAGTATTTT. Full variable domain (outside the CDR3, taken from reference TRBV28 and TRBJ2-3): DVKVTQSSRYLVKRTGEKVFLECVQDMDHENMFWYRQDPGLGLRLIYFSYDVKMKEKGDIPEGYSVSREKKERFSLILESASTNQTSMYLCASSTRLAGGLSHTTDTQYFGPGTRLTVL.

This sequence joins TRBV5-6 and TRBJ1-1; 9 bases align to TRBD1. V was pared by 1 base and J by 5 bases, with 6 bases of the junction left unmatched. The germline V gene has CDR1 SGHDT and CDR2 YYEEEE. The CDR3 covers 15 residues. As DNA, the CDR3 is TGTGCCAGCAGCTTGCAGGGACAGGGTTTTACTGAAGCTTTCTTT. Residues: CASSLQGQGFTEAFF.

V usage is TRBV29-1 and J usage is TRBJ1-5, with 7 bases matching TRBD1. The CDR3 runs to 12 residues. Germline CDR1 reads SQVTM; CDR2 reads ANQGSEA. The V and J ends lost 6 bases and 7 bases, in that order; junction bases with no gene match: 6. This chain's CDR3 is CSVRQGQQPQHF. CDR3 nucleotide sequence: TGCAGCGTCCGACAGGGTCAACAGCCCCAGCATTTT.

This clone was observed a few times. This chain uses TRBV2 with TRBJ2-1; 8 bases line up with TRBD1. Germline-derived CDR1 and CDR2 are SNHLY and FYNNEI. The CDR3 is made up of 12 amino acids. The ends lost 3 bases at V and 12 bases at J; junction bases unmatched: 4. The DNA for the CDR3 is TGTGCCAGCAGTGAGGACAGGGAGAGGCAGTTCTTC. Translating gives CASSEDRERQFF.